The T cell receptor (beta chain) under discussion was sequenced for a study of response to subunit inactivated influenza vaccine. Study results and caveats: The study's authors posited that every seasonal influenza vaccination enlists few new T cells.

As to this clonotype: As yet, its antigen is unknown.

In TCRdb, the RT-PCR reads were re-called with MiXCR into one record per CDR3 protein. There are under 550,000 distinct CDR3 sequences in the sample; about 7.6% occur only once, and 13% lies in the top ten. V was pared by 0 bases and J by 4 bases, with 10 bases between. This CDR3 comprises 15 residues. Germline V gene sequence: CDR1 SGHRS, CDR2 YFSETQ. This sequence originates from a man aged 50-75 years who received an inactivated influenza vaccine. The chain is built from TRBV5-1 and TRBJ2-2, with D possibly being TRBD1 (5 bases). The sequenced sample was PBMCs from blood, obtained less than 25 months after vaccination. CDR3 bases: TGCGCCAGCAGCTTGGCTCAGGGCGGCACCGGGGAGCTGTTTTTT. Amino acid sequence: CASSLAQGGTGELFF.